This T cell receptor (beta chain) originates from a study of blood T cell repertoires in COVID-19. Study information: Sites in the United States, Italy and Spain provided acute and convalescent COVID-19 samples. In each case, the material was cDNA or gDNA derived from T cells, B-cell-depleted T cells, or PBMCs.

The length of the CDR3 is 17 residues. V was trimmed by 6 bases and J by 3 bases, leaving 20 bases between them. Germline V lookup: CDR1 SEHNR, CDR2 FQNEAQ (reference sequence). Authors' methods: Scientists estimated how many nucleated cells there were by amplifying reference gene primers. Only in-frame clones appear in the TCRdb table, and some are missing; sequencing was by immunoSEQ multiplex PCR. The D gene and trimming were derived from the DNA, and the V and J assignments and clone size from that table. The sample has roughly 250,000 clones; around nine tenths are singletons. Sequenced sample: peripheral blood. The sequence was collected from a young man with acute or convalescent COVID-19. The chain links TRBV7-9 to TRBJ1-4, with a possible D match to TRBD1 (6 bases). The CDR3 is CASSLLGGGLANEKLFF. CDR3 DNA: TGTGCCAGCAGTCTCCTAGGGGGGGGCTTGGCTAATGAAAAACTGTTTTTT.